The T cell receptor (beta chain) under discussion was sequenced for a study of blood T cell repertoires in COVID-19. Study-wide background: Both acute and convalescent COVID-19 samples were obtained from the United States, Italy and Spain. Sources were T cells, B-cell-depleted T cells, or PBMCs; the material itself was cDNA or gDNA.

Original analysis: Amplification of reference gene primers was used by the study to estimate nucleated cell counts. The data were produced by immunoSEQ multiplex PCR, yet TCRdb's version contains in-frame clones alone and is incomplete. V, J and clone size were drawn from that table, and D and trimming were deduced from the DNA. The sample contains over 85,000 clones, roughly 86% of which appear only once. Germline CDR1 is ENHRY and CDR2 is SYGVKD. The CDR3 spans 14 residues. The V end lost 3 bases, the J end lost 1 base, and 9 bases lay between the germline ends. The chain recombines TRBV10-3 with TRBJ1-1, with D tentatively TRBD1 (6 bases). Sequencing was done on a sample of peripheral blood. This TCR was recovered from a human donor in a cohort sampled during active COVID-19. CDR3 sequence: CAISDGQRNTEAFF. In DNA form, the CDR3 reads TGTGCCATCAGTGACGGACAGAGGAACACTGAAGCTTTCTTT.